Described below is a single T cell receptor beta chain sequence and its context. Its target is unknown. The data belong to a study of CD8 T cells in Susac syndrome. General study results and limits: The total CD8+ repertoires yielded 15 to 20 Susac-specific public clones and the CD8+ TEMRA repertoires yielded roughly five.

Sequencing of TCR beta drew on CD8+ and CD4+ T cells from blood. Random hexamers were used to reverse transcribe an amount of about 0.45 to 1 ug RNA. Amplification of TCR beta CDR3 by immunoSEQ multiplex PCR spanned 54 Vbeta and 13 Jbeta. Each CDR3 protein is one row after TCRdb ran MiXCR on the immunoSEQ multiplex PCR reads. The sample includes about 130,000 distinct CDR3 sequences, around 94% of them seen just once. CDR1 and CDR2 (germline): SGDLS, YYNGEE. V lost 0 bases, J lost 5 bases, and 3 bases lay in between. The CDR3 sequence is 12 residues long. Sequencing was performed on CD8+ T cells from PBMCs. J is TRBJ2-1 and V is TRBV9; D unresolved. This receptor was taken from a human donor with Susac syndrome. CDR3 nucleotide sequence: TGTGCCAGCAGCGTAGATGACAATGAGCAGTTCTTC. This gives the protein CASSVDDNEQFF. Together with reference TRBV9 and TRBJ2-1, the CDR3 gives the full variable domain: DSGVTQTPKHLITATGQRVTLRCSPRSGDLSVYWYQQSLDQGLQFLIQYYNGEERAKGNILERFSAQQFPDLHSELNLSSLELGDSALYFCASSVDDNEQFFGPGTRLTVL.